These 30 T cell receptor beta chains were sequenced from one sample in a study of CD8+ T cells in alopecia areata. It was cDNA, reverse transcribed from extracted RNA, that served as the sequencing template. Sequencing was performed with immunoSEQ multiplex PCR; in TCRdb, only in-frame clones are kept and a portion is missing. The table lists some 200,000 clones, roughly three fifths of them singletons, with less than 4% in the top ten. Described treatment: oral pan-JAK inhibitor, 5-10 mg twice daily. The source material was CD4+ T cells sorted from blood, sampled at week 4, from a patient treated with tofacitinib. The receptors here all came from a human donor with alopecia areata.

This chain uses TRBV2 with TRBJ2-7; no reliable D call. Germline V lookup: CDR1 SNHLY, CDR2 FYNNEI. Trimming left V 5 bases short and J 0 bases short, with 5 bases between. The CDR3 covers 12 residues. The CDR3 nucleotides read TGTGCCAGCAGTTACGTCTCCTACGAGCAGTACTTC. Its protein is CASSYVSYEQYF.

This clone was detected only a few times. The gene calls are TRBV2 and TRBJ1-6; possible D gene TRBD1, 5 bases. The CDR3 sequence is 15 residues long. Trimming left V 2 bases short and J 7 bases short, with 12 bases between. From germline, CDR1 is SNHLY and CDR2 FYNNEI. The CDR3 sequence is CASSEPSRANSPLHF. CDR3 DNA sequence: TGTGCCAGCAGTGAACCGTCCAGGGCGAATTCACCCCTCCACTTT.

V usage is TRBV25-1 and J usage is TRBJ2-3, with a tentative D call TRBD2 (6 bases). Germline lookup yields CDR1 MGHDK and CDR2 SYGVNS. There are 16 residues in the CDR3. Between the trimmed V and J ends, which lost 1 base and 9 bases, there was a span of 20 bases. The chain's CDR3 is CASSELGDSDGATQYF. The CDR3 coding sequence is TGTGCCAGCAGTGAATTAGGGGACTCTGATGGAGCGACGCAGTATTTT.

This chain connects TRBV18 to TRBJ2-5; 8 nucleotides agree with TRBD1. CDR3 size: 15 residues. CDR1 is KGHSH and CDR2 is LQKENI in the germline V gene. The V segment lost 1 base and the J segment 2 bases; nucleotides outside the gene matches: 3. CDR3 sequence: CASSPRGTGQETQYF. CDR3 DNA sequence: TGTGCCAGCTCACCACGGGGGACAGGACAAGAGACCCAGTACTTC.

In nucleotides, the CDR3 is TGTGCCTGGAGTGTTCACAGGCCTCCACACACTGAAGCTTTCTTT. It codes for CAWSVHRPPHTEAFF. The chain recombines TRBV30 with TRBJ1-1; tentatively, D is TRBD1 (5 bases). The ends were cut back, 0 bases at V and 3 bases at J, with 14 bases in the middle. Germline loops: CDR1 GTSNPN, CDR2 SVGIG (reference sequence). The CDR3 runs to 15 residues.

This CDR3 reads CASSIEDSSYYGYTF. The CDR3 DNA sequence: TGTGCCAGTAGTATAGAGGACAGCTCCTACTATGGCTACACCTTC. The chain joins TRBV19 to TRBJ1-2, with TRBD1 as a possible D gene (6 bases). V lost 0 bases to trimming and J lost 3 bases, with 11 bases between them. The germline V gene encodes CDR1 LNHDA and CDR2 SQIVND (reference sequence). The CDR3 loop spans 15 amino acids.

This chain uses TRBV29-1 with TRBJ1-2; D unresolved. V lost 4 bases, J lost 5 bases, and 8 bases lay in between. Per the germline V gene, CDR1 is SQVTM and CDR2 is ANQGSEA. The CDR3 extends over 11 amino acids. CDR3 in DNA: TGCAGCGTTGGGCTTGAGTATGGCTACACCTTC. Amino acids: CSVGLEYGYTF.

The CDR3 spells CSVFQAANQETQYF. Written as DNA, the CDR3 is TGCAGCGTTTTTCAAGCGGCTAACCAAGAGACCCAGTACTTC. The chain couples TRBV29-1 to TRBJ2-5, with TRBD2 as a possible D gene (5 bases). This CDR3 has 14 residues. V was shortened by 5 bases and J by 0 bases, with 13 bases between the two germline ends. In germline, CDR1 is SQVTM, CDR2 ANQGSEA.

This clone was found once. The V call is TRBV5-1, the J call TRBJ2-1, with TRBD1 as a possible D gene (5 bases). Deletions cut 4 bases from V and 2 bases from J, with 16 bases between. Germline loops: CDR1 SGHRS, CDR2 YFSETQ. The CDR3 runs 16 residues. The CDR3 protein is CASSRRSDSAYNEQFF. As DNA, the CDR3 is TGCGCCAGCAGCCGCCGGTCAGACAGCGCCTACAATGAGCAGTTCTTC.

By share, this clone counts as medium-sized. The rearrangement joins TRBV7-2 to TRBJ1-2, with 8 bases identical to TRBD1. With 5 bases clipped from V and 8 bases from J, the junction kept 7 bases outside the gene matches. This CDR3 spans 13 amino acids. Germline CDR1 and CDR2: SGHTA and FQGNSA. The CDR3 DNA sequence: TGTGCCAGCAGCCGGGACAGGAGGGAGGGCTACACCTTC. This sequence encodes CASSRDRREGYTF. Looking up the rest from reference TRBV7-2 and TRBJ1-2 gives the full variable domain: GAGVSQSPSNKVTEKGKDVELRCDPISGHTALYWYRQSLGQGLEFLIYFQGNSAPDKSGLPSDRFSAERTGGSVSTLTIQRTQQEDSAVYLCASSRDRREGYTFGSGTRLTVV.

The chain is built from TRBV29-1 and TRBJ2-1; D unclear. Germline V gene data show CDR1 as SQVTM and CDR2 as ANQGSEA. The CDR3 length is 13 residues. The V and J ends lost 8 bases and 10 bases respectively, with 21 bases between them. The CDR3 DNA follows: TGCAGCTGCGACGGGCCTCCTACGAAGGAGCAGTTCTTC. Residues: CSCDGPPTKEQFF.

The CDR3 region has the DNA TGCAGCGTTGATGTACCGGTTCACGGAATAGAGCAGTTCTTC. This gives the protein CSVDVPVHGIEQFF. The rearrangement uses TRBV29-1 and TRBJ2-1; D gene ambiguous. V was trimmed by 3 bases and J by 10 bases, leaving 19 bases between them. CDR1 is SQVTM, CDR2 ANQGSEA, per germline. The CDR3 covers 14 residues.

V gene TRBV9 combines with J gene TRBJ1-2; 10 positions agree with TRBD1. CDR3 length: 16 amino acids. The V segment lost 4 bases and the J segment 5 bases; nucleotides outside the gene matches: 11. Germline values: CDR1 SGDLS, CDR2 YYNGEE. CDR3 nucleotide sequence: TGTGCCAGCAGCCCCCGGGGGACAGGGGTTTTTTATGGCTACACCTTC. Translated, it gives CASSPRGTGVFYGYTF.

The gene calls are TRBV4-1 and TRBJ1-2, with D unclear. The CDR3 spans 15 residues. CDR1 and CDR2 from the germline V gene are MGHRA and YSYEKL. The germline V and J ends were trimmed by 0 bases and 7 bases, with 15 bases remaining between them. CDR3 residues: CASSQDWAGGFGYTF. DNA for the CDR3: TGCGCCAGCAGCCAAGATTGGGCCGGAGGGTTTGGCTACACCTTC.

V is TRBV1 and J is TRBJ1-1; the table names TRBD1, a call not compared with the DNA. TRBV1 is deemed a pseudogene. This CDR3 has 14 residues. The CDR3 nucleotides are TGCACCAGCAGCCAGGCGACAGGGGGATATGAAGCTTTCTTT. It yields the protein CTSSQATGGYEAFF.

This clone was picked up a small number of times. The rearrangement joins TRBV19 to TRBJ1-6; the D gene is possibly TRBD1 (5 bases). V gave up 6 bases and J gave up 8 bases, with 14 bases separating them. The CDR3 length is 14 residues. The germline V gene has CDR1 LNHDA and CDR2 SQIVND (reference sequence). DNA of the CDR3: TGTGCCAGTAGAAGGAGGATAGGGGATTCACCCCTCCACTTT. Its protein is CASRRRIGDSPLHF.

The chain joins TRBV29-1 to TRBJ2-1, with 8 bases identical to TRBD2. The CDR3 has 14 amino acids. V was pared by 4 bases and J by 6 bases, with 8 bases of the junction left unmatched. CDR1 is SQVTM, CDR2 ANQGSEA, per germline. The CDR3 is CSVVVLAASNEQFF. The CDR3 bases are TGCAGCGTTGTGGTACTAGCGGCGAGCAATGAGCAGTTCTTC.

The chain uses TRBV5-1 and TRBJ1-1; D not resolved. Between the trimmed V and J ends, which lost 0 bases and 1 base, there was a span of 7 bases. Germline V gene lookup returns CDR1 SGHRS and CDR2 YFSETQ. The length of the CDR3 is 14 residues. The CDR3, as DNA: TGCGCCAGCAGCTTGGTGTTCGGGAACACTGAAGCTTTCTTT. Translation gives CASSLVFGNTEAFF.

The V call is TRBV30, the J call TRBJ2-3; weak D call: TRBD2 (6 bases). The CDR3 is made up of 13 amino acids. The V and J ends lost 2 bases and 5 bases respectively, with 11 bases between them. The germline V gene has CDR1 GTSNPN and CDR2 SVGIG (reference sequence). CDR3 amino acids: CAWSLRDLDTQYF. The DNA for the CDR3 is TGTGCCTGGAGTTTACGGGACTTAGATACGCAGTATTTT. Full variable domain (outside the CDR3, taken from reference TRBV30 and TRBJ2-3): SQTIHQWPATLVQPVGSPLSLECTVEGTSNPNLYWYRQAAGRGLQLLFYSVGIGQISSEVPQNLSASRPQDRQFILSSKKLLLSDSGFYLCAWSLRDLDTQYFGPGTRLTVL.

V usage is TRBV19 and J usage is TRBJ2-5; D is unresolved. The CDR3 contains 12 residues. Trimming shortened V by 6 bases and J by 5 bases, and 10 bases separated the two germline ends. Germline lookup yields CDR1 LNHDA and CDR2 SQIVND (reference sequence). The CDR3 coding sequence is TGTGCCAGTAGATCCCCGCGGGAGACCCAGTACTTC. Its translation: CASRSPRETQYF.

The genes are TRBV7-2 and TRBJ2-5; 9 positions agree with TRBD2. The ends lost 5 bases at V and 1 base at J; junction bases unmatched: 5. The CDR3 length is 15 residues. Germline loops: CDR1 SGHTA, CDR2 FQGNSA. CDR3 nucleotide sequence: TGTGCCAGCAGCGACCGGCGGGGGGGCCAAGAGACCCAGTACTTC. The encoded protein is CASSDRRGGQETQYF.

The chain is built from TRBV30 and TRBJ2-2, with TRBD2 matching over 13 bases. The CDR3 is made up of 15 amino acids. The trim removed 0 bases at V and 6 bases at J, leaving 1 base unmatched. Per the germline V gene, CDR1 is GTSNPN and CDR2 is SVGIG (reference sequence). The CDR3 DNA is TGTGCCTGGAGTGTACTAGCGGGAGGGTCCGGGGAGCTGTTTTTT. Its translation: CAWSVLAGGSGELFF.

The rearrangement uses TRBV29-1 and TRBJ2-5; D gene uncertain. Looked up from germline, CDR1 is SQVTM and CDR2 is ANQGSEA. V lost 6 bases to trimming and J lost 3 bases, with 8 bases between them. The CDR3 has 11 residues. The CDR3, as DNA: TGCAGCGTAAACCAGGAAGAGACCCAGTACTTC. Protein sequence: CSVNQEETQYF.

This CDR3 is CASSQDTSGLNQETQYF. The CDR3 DNA sequence: TGTGCCAGCAGCCAAGATACTAGCGGGCTAAACCAAGAGACCCAGTACTTC. This chain joins TRBV14 and TRBJ2-5; TRBD2 matches 9 bases. This CDR3 has 17 residues. V lost 0 bases and J lost 0; bases outside the gene matches: 5. Per germline, CDR1 SGHDN and CDR2 FVKESK.

The rearrangement joins TRBV30 to TRBJ2-7; TRBD1 matches 7 bases. CDR3 size: 16 residues. Per the germline V gene, CDR1 is GTSNPN and CDR2 is SVGIG (reference sequence). With V trimmed by 3 bases and J by 0 bases, 11 bases remained unmatched. In DNA, the CDR3 is TGTGCCTGGAGCCCCCCCCACAGGGGATTCTCCTACGAGCAGTACTTC. This translates into CAWSPPHRGFSYEQYF.

The chain has TRBV6-5 and TRBJ1-1; no firm D call. The CDR3 loop spans 13 amino acids. Germline CDR1 reads MNHEY; CDR2 reads SVGAGI. V lost 0 bases, J lost 8 bases, and 10 bases lay in between. The CDR3 loop is CASSYSEVREAFF. Here the CDR3 DNA reads TGTGCCAGCAGTTACTCGGAGGTTAGGGAAGCTTTCTTT.

This clone was found once. The chain couples TRBV30 to TRBJ1-2; possibly TRBD1 for D (6 bases). The CDR3 is 14 residues long. Germline assignment: CDR1 GTSNPN and CDR2 SVGIG (reference sequence). V lost 0 bases and J 4 bases, leaving 12 bases between the germline ends. The DNA for the CDR3 is TGTGCCTGGAGTGTTCGGGGGGCCGGCTATGGCTACACCTTC. It yields the protein CAWSVRGAGYGYTF.

This clone was counted ten times or more. The V and J genes are TRBV19 and TRBJ2-5; TRBD1 agrees at 8 bases. Germline V gives CDR1 LNHDA, CDR2 SQIVND (reference sequence). The CDR3 sequence is 17 residues long. Trimming at V came to 5 bases and at J to 1 base, leaving 12 bases not matched to a gene. In nucleotides, the CDR3 is TGTGCCAGTAGTCTAAGGCGGACAGGGCCTGCCCAAGAGACCCAGTACTTC. Its protein is CASSLRRTGPAQETQYF.

This sequence joins TRBV4-1 and TRBJ2-5; 7 nucleotides match TRBD2. The CDR3 covers 16 residues. Germline loops: CDR1 MGHRA, CDR2 YSYEKL. V lost 1 base, J lost 0 bases, and 5 bases stayed unmatched. CDR3 region: CASSQGLAENQETQYF. CDR3 sequence (DNA): TGCGCCAGCAGCCAAGGGCTAGCGGAAAACCAAGAGACCCAGTACTTC.

This chain links TRBV29-1 with TRBJ2-7; 8 positions agree with TRBD2. Germline CDR1 and CDR2: SQVTM and ANQGSEA. The CDR3 is made up of 14 amino acids. Trimming removed 4 bases from V and 3 bases from J; junction bases left unmatched: 8. Written as DNA, the CDR3 is TGCAGCGTTGCCAGACGGACTAGCCTCTACGAGCAGTACTTC. Protein: CSVARRTSLYEQYF.